Listed here is a single TCR beta chain. The antigen is undetermined. In the same sample, other DNA sequences code for this CDR3. This sample stems from a study of radiotherapy plus CTLA-4 blockade in lung cancer. About the study: Among patients, about 17% showed objective responses, and about 31% had disease control.

TCRdb's copy holds only in-frame clones and misses some; the assay was immunoSEQ multiplex PCR. In the table there are approximately 52,000 clones, 79% of which are singletons. Study findings and constraints: According to reports, early shifts in blood T cell clones, alongside interferon-beta, forecast response most accurately.

The V gene lost 4 bases and the J gene lost 0 bases, with 10 bases spanning the gap. The germline gives CDR1 SNHLY, CDR2 FYNNEI. There are 15 residues in the CDR3. V usage is TRBV2 and J usage is TRBJ1-5; D call uncertain. This clonotype was sampled from a human donor with non-small cell lung cancer who had a complete response to radiotherapy plus ipilimumab. Sequenced here: peripheral blood, sampled from a patient treated with radiotherapy plus ipilimumab. CDR3 residues: CASSVGLNSNQPQHF. CDR3 bases: TGTGCCAGCAGTGTTGGGCTAAATAGCAATCAGCCCCAGCATTTT.